The 10 T cell receptor beta chains reported below all come from one sample, sequenced in a study of shared clonotypes between healthy human individuals. TCRdb's copy holds only in-frame clones and misses some; the assay was immunoSEQ multiplex PCR. This sample carries some 2 million clones, about 95% of them seen once, and the ten largest clones take around 1%. Naive CD8 cells comprised CD45RO-negative, CCR7-positively selected cells, excluding terminally differentiated effector memory CD45RA+ cells. The sample comprised naive CD8+ T cells sorted from blood. The receptors here all came from a man between 18 and 35 years old in good health.

This clone was detected only a few times. Other nucleotide sequences in the sample specify the same CDR3. V is TRBV11-2 and J is TRBJ2-2; perhaps D is TRBD1 or TRBD2 (5 bases each). CDR3 size: 12 residues. Germline CDR1 SGHAT, CDR2 FQNNGV. The V and J ends lost 3 bases and 6 bases respectively, with 5 bases between them. The CDR3 nucleotides are TGTGCCAGCAGCTTGGGGGCCGGGGAGCTGTTTTTT. Protein product: CASSLGAGELFF.

The J gene is TRBJ2-5, the V gene TRBV7-8, with 7 bases lining up with TRBD1. CDR1 and CDR2 (germline): SGHVS, FQNEAQ. V shed 4 bases, J shed 2 bases, and the junction held 7 bases outside the gene matches. This CDR3 has 15 amino acids. The DNA of the CDR3 is TGTGCCAGCAGCTCGCGACAGGGCCTTCAAGAGACCCAGTACTTC. Translated: CASSSRQGLQETQYF.

V is TRBV5-1 and J is TRBJ2-1, with 10 positions matching TRBD2. This CDR3 is 16 amino acids long. With V trimmed by 1 base and J by 8 bases, 9 bases remained unmatched. In germline, CDR1 is SGHRS, CDR2 YFSETQ. The chain's CDR3 is CASSLLGAGGNDEQFF. Written as DNA, the CDR3 is TGCGCCAGCAGCTTGCTTGGAGCGGGGGGGAACGATGAGCAGTTCTTC.

This clone appeared a single time. The chain joins TRBV7-8 to TRBJ2-7, with 7 bases lining up with TRBD1. Trimming at V came to 4 bases and at J to 1 base, leaving 7 bases not matched to a gene. This CDR3 comprises 15 residues. Germline CDR1 and CDR2: SGHVS and FQNEAQ. The CDR3 here is CASSWTGANSYEQYF. CDR3 DNA: TGTGCCAGCAGCTGGACAGGTGCCAATTCCTACGAGCAGTACTTC.

The chain recombines TRBV19 with TRBJ1-5; D not certain. Germline V gene lookup returns CDR1 LNHDA and CDR2 SQIVND (reference sequence). V lost 7 bases, J lost 0 bases, and 13 bases lay in between. The CDR3 contains 15 residues. The CDR3 reads CASKGAGYSNQPQHF. CDR3 coding DNA: TGTGCCAGTAAAGGTGCCGGATATAGCAATCAGCCCCAGCATTTT. The full variable domain, rest sourced from reference TRBV19 and TRBJ1-5, is DGGITQSPKYLFRKEGQNVTLSCEQNLNHDAMYWYRQDPGQGLRLIYYSQIVNDFQKGDIAEGYSVSREKKESFPLTVTSAQKNPTAFYLCASKGAGYSNQPQHFGDGTRLSIL.

The chain employs TRBV7-8 and TRBJ2-3; D is possibly TRBD2 (6 bases). The V and J ends lost 1 base and 5 bases respectively, with 16 bases between them. The CDR3 covers 16 residues. The germline V gene has CDR1 SGHVS and CDR2 FQNEAQ. CDR3 residues: CASSLGYIGGKDTQYF. CDR3 DNA sequence: TGTGCCAGCAGCTTAGGTTATATCGGCGGGAAAGATACGCAGTATTTT.

This chain connects TRBV5-1 to TRBJ2-1, with 7 positions matching TRBD2. J was trimmed by 6 bases and V by 1 base; bases with no gene match: 16. CDR1 and CDR2 from the germline V gene are SGHRS and YFSETQ. The CDR3 covers 18 residues. CDR3 sequence (DNA): TGCGCCAGCAGCTTGACCGGGGGGAGACTGAATGTTTTCAATGAGCAGTTCTTC. It encodes CASSLTGGRLNVFNEQFF.

Remarks on this clone: Other nucleotide sequences from this sample produce the same CDR3. V and J are TRBV2 and TRBJ2-7; weak D call: TRBD2 (6 bases). The CDR3 has 13 amino acids. Trimming left V 6 bases short and J 3 bases short, with 12 bases between. Germline-derived CDR1 and CDR2 are SNHLY and FYNNEI. Here the CDR3 DNA reads TGTGCCAGCAGCCCGGGACTCCTCTACGAGCAGTACTTC. Translation gives CASSPGLLYEQYF. The full variable domain, its missing parts supplied by reference TRBV2 and TRBJ2-7, is EPEVTQTPSHQVTQMGQEVILRCVPISNHLYFYWYRQILGQKVEFLVSFYNNEISEKSEIFDDQFSVERPDGSNFTLKIRSTKLEDSAMYFCASSPGLLYEQYFGPGTRLTVT.

This rearrangement joins TRBV27 to TRBJ1-1, with 8 bases fitting TRBD1. J gave up 7 bases and V 5 bases, and 3 bases lay outside the gene matches. CDR3 size: 12 residues. Looked up from germline, CDR1 is MNHEY and CDR2 is SMNVEV (reference sequence). CDR3 amino acids: CASSTGGGEAFF. The CDR3 DNA reads as TGTGCCAGCAGTACAGGGGGGGGTGAAGCTTTCTTT.

This clone was seen once. The chain joins TRBV6-4 to TRBJ1-2; perhaps TRBD1 as D (6 bases). This CDR3 comprises 13 residues. V was shortened by 2 bases and J by 8 bases, with 12 bases between the two germline ends. From germline, CDR1 is MRHNA and CDR2 SNTAGT. Here the CDR3 reads CASSDTGRNGYTF. Written as DNA, the CDR3 is TGTGCCAGCAGTGACACAGGGAGAAACGGCTACACCTTC.